Presented here are 7 T cell receptor beta chains from one specimen sequenced in a study of CD8+ T cells in alopecia areata. Treatment meaning: oral pan-JAK inhibitor, 5-10 mg twice daily. RNA extraction and reverse transcription yielded cDNA as sequencing template. The assay was immunoSEQ multiplex PCR, and TCRdb's table has in-frame clones only and misses some. The data hold roughly 200,000 clones, with 40% to 65% observed a single time. This material consisted of CD8+ T cells sorted from blood, taken at week 24, from a patient treated with tofacitinib. The origin of the receptors is a human donor with alopecia areata.

This clone was seen repeatedly, ten times or more. The chain links TRBV7-2 to TRBJ2-3; unclear D gene. Trimming stripped 1 base from V and 0 bases from J, with 8 bases between. The CDR3 has 15 amino acids. Germline V gene sequence: CDR1 SGHTA, CDR2 FQGNSA. CDR3 loop: CASSLVSSSTDTQYF. The CDR3 DNA sequence: TGTGCCAGCAGCTTAGTCAGCTCTAGCACAGATACGCAGTATTTT.

This clone was observed many times. CDR3 region: CASSYSMVSGANVLTF. CDR3 sequence (DNA): TGTGCCAGCAGTTACTCAATGGTCTCTGGGGCCAACGTCCTGACTTTC. V gene TRBV6-5 combines with J gene TRBJ2-6; D not certain. The germline gives CDR1 MNHEY, CDR2 SVGAGI. This CDR3 is built from 16 residues. Trimming cost V 0 bases and J 0 bases, with 6 bases left between them.

This clone came up a few times. The chain links TRBV11-2 to TRBJ2-1; 7 bases are a match to TRBD1. J lost 6 bases, V lost 3 bases, and 2 bases had no gene match. CDR3 length: 13 amino acids. The germline CDR1 and CDR2 sequences are SGHAT and FQNNGV. The chain's CDR3 is CASSLGQPNEQFF. CDR3 sequence (DNA): TGTGCCAGCAGCTTGGGACAGCCCAATGAGCAGTTCTTC.

The chain combines TRBV6-6 with TRBJ2-2; D remains ambiguous. The CDR3 has 11 amino acids. Between the trimmed V and J ends, which lost 6 bases and 7 bases, there was a span of 6 bases. The germline CDR1 and CDR2 sequences are MNHNY and SVGAGI (reference sequence). CDR3 sequence reads: CASSTNGELFF. The CDR3 coding sequence is TGTGCCAGCAGCACGAACGGGGAGCTGTTTTTT.

The chain carries TRBV30 and TRBJ1-1, with D possibly TRBD1 on 6 matching bases. The V end was cut by 5 bases, the J end by 3 bases, with 13 bases between. The CDR3 loop spans 13 amino acids. CDR1 GTSNPN and CDR2 SVGIG come from the germline V gene (reference sequence). The CDR3 protein is CAWDRTTDTEAFF. CDR3 nucleotides: TGTGCCTGGGACAGGACGACGGACACTGAAGCTTTCTTT.

The V gene is TRBV7-2, the J gene TRBJ2-3; tentatively, D is TRBD1 or TRBD2 (6 bases each). The CDR3 is made up of 16 amino acids. The V and J ends lost 5 bases and 0 bases respectively, with 15 bases between them. Germline values: CDR1 SGHTA, CDR2 FQGNSA. CDR3 region: CASSPGAGYSTDTQYF. CDR3 nucleotide sequence: TGTGCCAGCAGCCCGGGGGCGGGGTATAGCACAGATACGCAGTATTTT.

To note about this clone: Other DNA sequences in the same sample also yield this CDR3. This CDR3 reads CASSLGNSPLHF. In nucleotides, the CDR3 is TGTGCCAGCAGCTTGGGGAATTCACCCCTCCACTTT. The chain uses TRBV13 and TRBJ1-6, with D uncertain. This CDR3 has 12 amino acids. Looked up from germline, CDR1 is PRHDT and CDR2 is FYEKMQ (reference sequence). Between the trimmed V and J ends, which lost 3 bases and 7 bases, there was a span of 4 bases.